These T cell receptor beta chains were read from a single sample in a study of shared clonotypes between healthy human individuals. Method: immunoSEQ multiplex PCR; TCRdb's copy keeps in-frame clones and lacks some. The sample contains approximately 2.5 million clones, just over 90% of which appear only once. The sequencing sample was made of naive CD4+ T cells sorted from blood. The receptors originated from a young man in good health. CDR3s include the opening cysteine and the closing phenylalanine or tryptophan. Each record gives: V gene, CDR3 length, J gene, clone size, D gene, CDR3 protein, CDR3 DNA. A D gene is named only where the DNA matches it firmly. Expanded clones are given a class, and other clones once, few, many or no size at all.

v_gene: TRBV6-1; len: 15; j_gene: TRBJ2-1; abundance: NA; d_gene: TRBD1; CDR3aa: CASSGPGTDMYEQFF; CDR3nt: TGTGCCAGCAGTGGACCTGGGACAGATATGTATGAGCAGTTCTTC
v_gene: TRBV6-5; len: 15; j_gene: TRBJ2-7; abundance: NA; d_gene: TRBD2; CDR3aa: CASSYGLAGSYEQYF; CDR3nt: TGCGCCAGCAGTTACGGACTAGCGGGATCCTACGAGCAGTACTTC
v_gene: TRBV27; len: 15; j_gene: TRBJ2-7; abundance: NA; d_gene: NA; CDR3aa: CASSLAPGEVYEQYF; CDR3nt: TGTGCCAGCAGTTTAGCGCCAGGGGAGGTCTACGAGCAGTACTTC
v_gene: TRBV6-5; len: 16; j_gene: TRBJ1-2; abundance: NA; d_gene: NA; CDR3aa: CASSYKPGVPNYGYTF; CDR3nt: TGTGCCAGCAGTTACAAACCAGGGGTGCCTAACTATGGCTACACCTTC
v_gene: TRBV9; len: 12; j_gene: TRBJ2-7; abundance: NA; d_gene: NA; CDR3aa: CASSGVSYEQYF; CDR3nt: TGTGCCAGCAGCGGAGTTTCCTACGAGCAGTACTTC
v_gene: TRBV7-6; len: 13; j_gene: TRBJ1-5; abundance: NA; d_gene: NA; CDR3aa: CASSPRGNQPQHF; CDR3nt: TGTGCCAGCAGCCCCCGGGGCAATCAGCCCCAGCATTTT
v_gene: TRBV10-3; len: 13; j_gene: TRBJ2-1; abundance: NA; d_gene: TRBD1; CDR3aa: CAINQGAGNEQFF; CDR3nt: TGTGCCATCAATCAGGGGGCGGGTAATGAGCAGTTCTTC
v_gene: TRBV5-4; len: 15; j_gene: TRBJ2-7; abundance: NA; d_gene: NA; CDR3aa: CASSPGVTGSYEQYF; CDR3nt: TGTGCCAGCAGCCCTGGCGTGACAGGATCCTACGAGCAGTACTTC
v_gene: TRBV18; len: 14; j_gene: TRBJ1-2; abundance: once; d_gene: TRBD1; CDR3aa: CASSPDRGDYGYTF; CDR3nt: TGTGCCAGCTCACCAGACAGGGGGGACTATGGCTACACCTTC
v_gene: TRBV5-4; len: 14; j_gene: TRBJ2-7; abundance: NA; d_gene: NA; CDR3aa: CASSPRGESYEQYF; CDR3nt: TGTGCCAGCAGCCCCCGCGGGGAGTCTTACGAGCAGTACTTC
v_gene: TRBV9; len: 14; j_gene: TRBJ2-2; abundance: NA; d_gene: NA; CDR3aa: CASSVEPGTGELFF; CDR3nt: TGTGCCAGCAGCGTAGAACCGGGGACCGGGGAGCTGTTTTTT
v_gene: TRBV6-1; len: 17; j_gene: TRBJ2-5; abundance: NA; d_gene: NA; CDR3aa: CASSDPFQGGGEETQYF; CDR3nt: TGTGCCAGCAGTGACCCTTTCCAGGGTGGCGGGGAGGAGACCCAGTACTTC
v_gene: TRBV2; len: 16; j_gene: TRBJ1-3; abundance: NA; d_gene: NA; CDR3aa: CASRTLDLGSGNTIYF; CDR3nt: TGTGCCAGCAGAACATTGGACTTAGGCTCTGGAAACACCATATATTTT
v_gene: TRBV7-9; len: 16; j_gene: TRBJ1-4; abundance: NA; d_gene: NA; CDR3aa: CASSPWAGQSNEKLFF; CDR3nt: TGTGCCAGCAGCCCCTGGGCGGGGCAATCTAATGAAAAACTGTTTTTT
v_gene: TRBV6-1; len: 13; j_gene: TRBJ2-5; abundance: NA; d_gene: TRBD2; CDR3aa: CASRLAGVETQYF; CDR3nt: TGTGCCAGCAGGCTAGCGGGGGTGGAGACCCAGTACTTC
v_gene: TRBV9; len: 15; j_gene: TRBJ2-3; abundance: NA; d_gene: NA; CDR3aa: CASSVGLRFTDTQYF; CDR3nt: TGTGCCAGCAGCGTGGGACTCAGATTTACAGATACGCAGTATTTT
v_gene: TRBV30; len: 12; j_gene: TRBJ1-1; abundance: NA; d_gene: NA; CDR3aa: CAWSLGGTEAFF; CDR3nt: TGTGCCTGGAGTCTGGGGGGGACTGAAGCTTTCTTT
v_gene: TRBV6-1; len: 14; j_gene: TRBJ2-7; abundance: NA; d_gene: TRBD2; CDR3aa: CAMKRGRDYYEQYF; CDR3nt: TGTGCTATGAAACGGGGCAGGGACTACTACGAGCAGTACTTC
v_gene: TRBV28; len: 14; j_gene: TRBJ2-7; abundance: NA; d_gene: NA; CDR3aa: CASSFPWGRGEQYF; CDR3nt: TGTGCCAGCAGTTTCCCCTGGGGCAGGGGCGAGCAGTACTTC
v_gene: TRBV10-1; len: 15; j_gene: TRBJ1-1; abundance: once; d_gene: TRBD1; CDR3aa: CASSRDRVKVTEAFF; CDR3nt: TGCGCCAGCTCCCGGGACAGGGTTAAGGTCACTGAAGCTTTCTTT
v_gene: TRBV19; len: 14; j_gene: TRBJ1-6; abundance: NA; d_gene: NA; CDR3aa: CASSSSDYNSPLHF; CDR3nt: TGTGCCAGTAGTAGCAGCGACTATAATTCACCCCTCCACTTT
v_gene: TRBV9; len: 13; j_gene: TRBJ1-1; abundance: NA; d_gene: NA; CDR3aa: CASSVAASTEAFF; CDR3nt: TGTGCCAGCAGCGTAGCGGCTTCCACTGAAGCTTTCTTT
v_gene: TRBV7-9; len: 15; j_gene: TRBJ1-1; abundance: NA; d_gene: NA; CDR3aa: CASSPGDSKNTEAFF; CDR3nt: TGTGCCAGCAGCCCAGGGGACTCTAAGAACACTGAAGCTTTCTTT
v_gene: TRBV18; len: 15; j_gene: TRBJ2-1; abundance: NA; d_gene: NA; CDR3aa: CASSPPQASYNEQFF; CDR3nt: TGTGCCAGCTCACCACCCCAGGCCTCCTACAATGAGCAGTTCTTC
v_gene: TRBV4-3; len: 16; j_gene: TRBJ2-2; abundance: NA; d_gene: TRBD1; CDR3aa: CASSQGTGDYTGELFF; CDR3nt: TGCGCCAGCAGCCAAGGGACAGGGGATTACACCGGGGAGCTGTTTTTT
v_gene: TRBV5-1; len: 12; j_gene: TRBJ2-7; abundance: once; d_gene: TRBD1; CDR3aa: CASSLAGQGQYF; CDR3nt: TGCGCCAGCAGCTTGGCTGGACAGGGGCAGTACTTC
v_gene: TRBV30; len: 15; j_gene: TRBJ1-5; abundance: few; d_gene: TRBD1; CDR3aa: CAWTGQGLSNQPQHF; CDR3nt: TGTGCCTGGACGGGACAGGGACTTAGCAATCAGCCCCAGCATTTT
v_gene: TRBV7-7; len: 16; j_gene: TRBJ2-2; abundance: NA; d_gene: TRBD2; CDR3aa: CASSLEREGLGGELFF; CDR3nt: TGTGCTAGCAGCTTAGAGCGGGAGGGCCTTGGCGGGGAGCTGTTTTTT
v_gene: TRBV4-1; len: 15; j_gene: TRBJ2-7; abundance: NA; d_gene: TRBD2; CDR3aa: CASSPPLAVPLEQYF; CDR3nt: TGCGCCAGCAGCCCTCCCCTAGCGGTCCCCCTCGAGCAGTACTTC
v_gene: TRBV28; len: 12; j_gene: TRBJ2-5; abundance: NA; d_gene: NA; CDR3aa: CASSLSSRPQYF; CDR3nt: TGTGCCAGCAGTTTATCATCGCGGCCCCAGTACTTC
v_gene: TRBV7-2; len: 16; j_gene: TRBJ2-3; abundance: NA; d_gene: NA; CDR3aa: CASSLASSGGTDTQYF; CDR3nt: TGTGCCAGCAGCTTAGCGTCGAGCGGAGGCACAGATACGCAGTATTTT
v_gene: TRBV5-1; len: 15; j_gene: TRBJ2-1; abundance: once; d_gene: NA; CDR3aa: CASSLAAVGYNEQFF; CDR3nt: TGCGCCAGCAGCTTGGCGGCAGTAGGCTACAATGAGCAGTTCTTC
v_gene: TRBV5-1; len: 16; j_gene: TRBJ1-1; abundance: NA; d_gene: NA; CDR3aa: CASSLIPGGRDTEAFF; CDR3nt: TGCGCCAGCAGCTTGATCCCTGGGGGAAGGGACACTGAAGCTTTCTTT
v_gene: TRBV5-6; len: 14; j_gene: TRBJ2-2; abundance: NA; d_gene: NA; CDR3aa: CASSLPITAGELFF; CDR3nt: TGTGCCAGCAGCTTACCCATTACGGCCGGGGAGCTGTTTTTT
v_gene: TRBV9; len: 14; j_gene: TRBJ2-5; abundance: NA; d_gene: TRBD2; CDR3aa: CASSPSGRGETQYF; CDR3nt: TGTGCCAGCAGCCCTAGCGGGAGGGGGGAGACCCAGTACTTC
v_gene: TRBV10-3; len: 17; j_gene: TRBJ2-3; abundance: once; d_gene: NA; CDR3aa: CAISESNMMGSGDTQYF; CDR3nt: TGTGCCATCAGTGAGTCGAATATGATGGGGTCTGGAGATACGCAGTATTTT
v_gene: TRBV6-1; len: 18; j_gene: TRBJ2-2; abundance: NA; d_gene: TRBD2; CDR3aa: CASSERLLAGTNTGELFF; CDR3nt: TGTGCCAGCAGTGAAAGGTTGCTAGCGGGAACGAACACCGGGGAGCTGTTTTTT
v_gene: TRBV10-3; len: 13; j_gene: TRBJ1-5; abundance: NA; d_gene: NA; CDR3aa: CAVRTEQNQPQHF; CDR3nt: TGTGCCGTTCGGACCGAGCAAAATCAGCCCCAGCATTTT
v_gene: TRBV2; len: 14; j_gene: TRBJ1-5; abundance: NA; d_gene: TRBD1; CDR3aa: CASSGDRGDQPQHF; CDR3nt: TGTGCCAGCAGTGGGGACAGGGGCGATCAGCCCCAGCATTTT
v_gene: TRBV5-4; len: 14; j_gene: TRBJ2-7; abundance: NA; d_gene: NA; CDR3aa: CASSSQGLSYEQYF; CDR3nt: TGTGCCAGCTCATCACAGGGCCTCTCCTACGAGCAGTACTTC
v_gene: TRBV7-9; len: 13; j_gene: TRBJ2-3; abundance: NA; d_gene: NA; CDR3aa: CASSPTPTDTQYF; CDR3nt: TGTGCCAGCAGTCCTACTCCGACAGATACGCAGTATTTT
v_gene: TRBV19; len: 12; j_gene: TRBJ1-1; abundance: NA; d_gene: TRBD1; CDR3aa: CASGQGSSEAFF; CDR3nt: TGTGCCAGTGGACAGGGTTCGAGTGAAGCTTTCTTT
v_gene: TRBV5-4; len: 13; j_gene: TRBJ1-5; abundance: NA; d_gene: NA; CDR3aa: CASSVDSNQPQHF; CDR3nt: TGTGCCAGCAGCGTGGACAGCAATCAGCCCCAGCATTTT
v_gene: TRBV5-1; len: 15; j_gene: TRBJ2-3; abundance: NA; d_gene: NA; CDR3aa: CASTKLADSTDTQYF; CDR3nt: TGCGCCAGCACTAAGCTAGCCGATAGCACAGATACGCAGTATTTT
v_gene: TRBV27; len: 15; j_gene: TRBJ2-7; abundance: NA; d_gene: TRBD1; CDR3aa: CASSSGTGNRYEQYF; CDR3nt: TGTGCCAGCAGTTCCGGGACAGGGAACAGGTACGAGCAGTACTTC
v_gene: TRBV18; len: 14; j_gene: TRBJ2-3; abundance: NA; d_gene: NA; CDR3aa: CASSPVLGTDTQYF; CDR3nt: TGTGCCAGCTCACCCGTACTTGGCACAGATACGCAGTATTTT
v_gene: TRBV7-3; len: 16; j_gene: TRBJ2-7; abundance: NA; d_gene: NA; CDR3aa: CASSLIGQTPTYEQYF; CDR3nt: TGTGCCAGCAGCTTAATTGGGCAGACGCCTACCTACGAGCAGTACTTC
v_gene: TRBV28; len: 15; j_gene: TRBJ2-4; abundance: NA; d_gene: TRBD2; CDR3aa: CASKGTSEAKNIQYF; CDR3nt: TGTGCCAGCAAGGGGACTAGCGAGGCCAAAAACATTCAGTACTTC
v_gene: TRBV19; len: 13; j_gene: TRBJ1-2; abundance: NA; d_gene: NA; CDR3aa: CASSITQANGYTF; CDR3nt: TGTGCCAGTAGTATCACACAGGCTAATGGCTACACCTTC
v_gene: TRBV6-6; len: 12; j_gene: TRBJ1-5; abundance: NA; d_gene: NA; CDR3aa: CASNTGAQPQHF; CDR3nt: TGTGCCAGCAATACGGGGGCTCAGCCCCAGCATTTT
v_gene: TRBV29-1; len: 13; j_gene: TRBJ1-2; abundance: NA; d_gene: NA; CDR3aa: CSVEKGSRYGYTF; CDR3nt: TGCAGCGTTGAAAAGGGGTCTAGGTATGGCTACACCTTC
v_gene: TRBV29-1; len: 16; j_gene: TRBJ2-5; abundance: NA; d_gene: TRBD1; CDR3aa: CSVVPYGGTGEETQYF; CDR3nt: TGCAGCGTTGTACCCTATGGCGGGACAGGGGAAGAGACCCAGTACTTC
v_gene: TRBV16; len: 13; j_gene: TRBJ2-2; abundance: NA; d_gene: NA; CDR3aa: CASSQSRTGELFF; CDR3nt: TGTGCCAGCAGCCAATCGCGCACCGGGGAGCTGTTTTTT
v_gene: TRBV5-6; len: 13; j_gene: TRBJ1-1; abundance: NA; d_gene: NA; CDR3aa: CASSPGRFAGAFF; CDR3nt: TGTGCCAGCAGCCCGGGACGGTTTGCGGGAGCTTTCTTT
v_gene: TRBV28; len: 15; j_gene: TRBJ2-3; abundance: NA; d_gene: NA; CDR3aa: CASRSRRGLIDTQYF; CDR3nt: TGTGCCAGCAGATCGAGGAGGGGCTTGATCGATACGCAGTATTTT
v_gene: TRBV7-7; len: 14; j_gene: TRBJ2-5; abundance: NA; d_gene: NA; CDR3aa: CASSLLPDGETQYF; CDR3nt: TGTGCTAGCAGCTTACTCCCGGACGGGGAGACCCAGTACTTC
v_gene: TRBV7-2; len: 14; j_gene: TRBJ2-7; abundance: NA; d_gene: TRBD1; CDR3aa: CASSPETGSNEQYF; CDR3nt: TGTGCCAGCAGCCCCGAGACAGGGTCTAACGAGCAGTACTTC